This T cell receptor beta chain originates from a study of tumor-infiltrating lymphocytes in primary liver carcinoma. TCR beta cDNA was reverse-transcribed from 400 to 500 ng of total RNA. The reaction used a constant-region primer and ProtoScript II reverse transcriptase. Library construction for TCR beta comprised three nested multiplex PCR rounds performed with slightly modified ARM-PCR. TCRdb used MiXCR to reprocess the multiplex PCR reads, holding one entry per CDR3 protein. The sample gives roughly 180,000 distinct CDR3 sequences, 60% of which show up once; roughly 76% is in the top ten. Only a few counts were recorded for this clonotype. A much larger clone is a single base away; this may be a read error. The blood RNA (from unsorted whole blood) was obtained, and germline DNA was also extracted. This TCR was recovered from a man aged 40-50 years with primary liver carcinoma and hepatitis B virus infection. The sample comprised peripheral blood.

The CDR3 coding sequence is TGTGCCAGCAGCTTATGGAGCCTAGGAGGGGGTGAGCAGTTCTTC. Translating it yields CASSLWSLGGGEQFF. The J gene is TRBJ2-1, the V gene TRBV11-2; D is perhaps TRBD1 or TRBD2 (6 bases each). This CDR3 spans 15 amino acids. The ends were cut back, 2 bases at V and 9 bases at J, with 17 bases in the middle. Germline-derived CDR1 and CDR2 are SGHAT and FQNNGV. Full variable domain (remainder filled in from reference TRBV11-2 and TRBJ2-1): EAGVAQSPRYKIIEKRQSVAFWCNPISGHATLYWYQQILGQGPKLLIQFQNNGVVDDSQLPKDRFSAERLKGVDSTLKIQPAKLEDSAVYLCASSLWSLGGGEQFFGPGTRLTVL.